This is a list of T cell receptor beta chains from one sample in a study of blood T cell repertoires in COVID-19. Some clones are missing from TCRdb's copy, which holds only in-frame ones; the method was immunoSEQ multiplex PCR. This sample has around 180,000 clones, with about 88% found just once. Material for sequencing was peripheral blood. The receptor source for this set is a man in his sixties or seventies with active or convalescent COVID-19. Each CDR3 is given with its conserved first and last residue. The D gene is left open where the match is weak. Rows may omit the clone size; those that give it use once, few, many or a size class.

>.|.|TRBV7-9|TRBJ1-5
TGTGCCAGCAGCTCCTTGTCGGGTCAGCCCCAGCATTTT
CASSSLSGQPQHF
>TRBD2|.|TRBV6-5|TRBJ2-5
TGTGCCAGCAGCTGGGGGGGTGAGACCCAGTACTTC
CASSWGGETQYF
>.|.|TRBV12-3/TRBV12-4|TRBJ2-7
TGTGCCAGCAGTTTATCCCGGGAGAGCGAGCAGTACTTC
CASSLSRESEQYF
>.|.|TRBV4-3|TRBJ2-5
TGCGCCAGCAGACCACCGGGACTGCACCGCGAGACCCAGTACTTC
CASRPPGLHRETQYF
>.|.|TRBV5-6|TRBJ2-5
TGTGCCAGCAGCCCCGGACAGCCCTTACAAGAGACCCAGTACTTC
CASSPGQPLQETQYF
>.|.|TRBV9|TRBJ2-1
TGTGCCAGCAGCGCACGGCAGGGGAGCTCCTACAATGAGCAGTTCTTC
CASSARQGSSYNEQFF
>.|.|TRBV9|TRBJ2-1
TGTGCCAGCAGCGTGGCAGGGCTGGGGAATGAGCAGTTCTTC
CASSVAGLGNEQFF
>.|.|TRBV28|TRBJ1-2
TGTGCCAGCAAGGAGACAGTCGGCCCTTATGGCTACACCTTC
CASKETVGPYGYTF
>TRBD1|.|TRBV4-1|TRBJ1-2
TGCGCCAGCAGCCAAGGGGACAGGGTTTACGGTGGCTACACCTTC
CASSQGDRVYGGYTF
>TRBD1|.|TRBV11-2|TRBJ1-5
TGTGCCAGCAGCTCACAGGGGTTTGCGGAGCCCCAGCATTTT
CASSSQGFAEPQHF
>.|.|TRBV6-5|TRBJ1-4
TGTGCCAGCCGACCGTACGGACAGACTGAAAAACTGTTTTTT
CASRPYGQTEKLFF
>.|once|TRBV2|TRBJ1-2
TGTGCCAGCAGCCGGATAGGGGAGGATGGCTACACCTTC
CASSRIGEDGYTF
>TRBD1|.|TRBV5-8|TRBJ1-4
TGTGCCAGCAGGGACAGGGCTTTTCGTGAAAAACTGTTTTTT
CASRDRAFREKLFF
>TRBD1|.|TRBV5-6|TRBJ2-3
TGTGCCAGCAGCTTGCCGGGACAGGGGGTTCTTGGAGATACGCAGTATTTT
CASSLPGQGVLGDTQYF
>.|few|TRBV21-1|TRBJ2-2
TGTGCCATCTCCAACAGGGGGACGAACACCGGGGAGCTGTTTTTT
CAISNRGTNTGELFF
>.|.|TRBV28|TRBJ1-2
TGTGCCAGCAGCATCCCGGAAGAGGTGTCATATGGCTACACCTTC
CASSIPEEVSYGYTF
>.|.|TRBV5-8|TRBJ2-1
TGTGCCAGCAGCTTTTTGTGGGCCGAATTGGGTGAGCAGTTCTTC
CASSFLWAELGEQFF
>TRBD1|.|TRBV30|TRBJ1-1
TGTGCCTGGAGTGTATCCCTGGACAGGGTAATAGGAGCTTTCTTT
CAWSVSLDRVIGAFF
>TRBD2|.|TRBV6-6|TRBJ2-7
TGTGCCAGCGAAAGCGGGGGGGCGGCCGAGCAGTACTTC
CASESGGAAEQYF
>.|few|TRBV19|TRBJ1-5
TGTGCCAGTAAGGAGGGTAAGGTGGCACATCAGCCCCAGCATTTT
CASKEGKVAHQPQHF
>TRBD1|.|TRBV5-1|TRBJ1-1
TGCGCCAGCAGCGCCCAGGGGACAGGGTTTAGAGATGAAGCTTTCTTT
CASSAQGTGFRDEAFF
>.|.|TRBV11-3|TRBJ1-5
TGTGCCAGCAGCTTAGATCAGGGCACCTATCAGCCCCAGCATTTT
CASSLDQGTYQPQHF
>TRBD2|.|TRBV18|TRBJ2-5
TGTGCCAGCTCACCACCGCTAGCGGTTCGGGAGACCCAGTACTTC
CASSPPLAVRETQYF
>.|.|TRBV6-6|TRBJ1-3
TGTGCCAGCAGCACCGAGTGGTCTGGAAACACCATATATTTT
CASSTEWSGNTIYF
>.|.|TRBV12-1|TRBJ1-1
TGTGCCAGCAGCTTTGTACTTGGGGATTCGGCTAGCGACACTGAAGCTTTCTTT
CASSFVLGDSASDTEAFF
>.|once|TRBV13|TRBJ1-2
TGTGCCAGCAGCACCAGACAGGTACACGGAGGCTACACCTTC
CASSTRQVHGGYTF
>TRBD1|.|TRBV6-5|TRBJ1-2
TGTGCCAGCAGCAGTACAGGGGGCCGGGATGGCTACACCTTC
CASSSTGGRDGYTF
>TRBD1|.|TRBV7-9|TRBJ2-2
TGTGCCAGCAGGGGTGGACAGGGAGGCACCGGGGAGCTGTTTTTT
CASRGGQGGTGELFF
>.|.|TRBV24-1|TRBJ2-3
TGTGCCACCAGTGGCACGGTTCCCACGAAGAGCACAGATACGCAGTATTTT
CATSGTVPTKSTDTQYF
>.|.|TRBV2|TRBJ2-1
TGTGCCAGCAGTGACCCGACAGGGGAGGGCAATGAGCAGTTCTTC
CASSDPTGEGNEQFF
>.|.|TRBV9|TRBJ2-2
TGTGCCAGCACCGACTCGCAGGGGTTTTACACCGGGGAGCTGTTTTTT
CASTDSQGFYTGELFF
>.|few|TRBV19|TRBJ2-7
TGTGCCAGTAGTACCTCGTGGCAATCCTACGAGCAGTACTTC
CASSTSWQSYEQYF
>.|.|TRBV5-4|TRBJ1-3
TGTGCCAGCAGCTTGGGTCAGGGTAACCCATCCGGGAACACCATATATTTT
CASSLGQGNPSGNTIYF
>.|.|TRBV6-5|TRBJ1-5
TGTGCCAGTGGGCCCTCGCCTAGCAATCAGCCCCAGCATTTT
CASGPSPSNQPQHF
>.|.|TRBV4-3|TRBJ2-6
TGCGCCAGCAGCCAAGTCCCACAGACCATAAGCTCTGGGGCCAACGTCCTGACTTTC
CASSQVPQTISSGANVLTF
>TRBD1|.|TRBV18|TRBJ1-4
TGTGCCAGCTCACCACCGGGACAGACCAATGGAAAACTGTTTTTT
CASSPPGQTNGKLFF
>.|.|TRBV6-2/TRBV6-3|TRBJ1-6
TGTGCCAGCAGTTATTTGGGGCCCGCCTATAATTCACCCCTCCACTTT
CASSYLGPAYNSPLHF
>.|.|TRBV11-2|TRBJ2-7
TGTGCCAGCAGCTTAGCGTTCCGGGGAATGGACGAGCAGTACTTC
CASSLAFRGMDEQYF
>.|.|TRBV15|TRBJ2-2
TGTGCCACCAGCAGAGATCGGGTTACCGGGGAGCTGTTTTTT
CATSRDRVTGELFF
>TRBD2|.|TRBV20-1|TRBJ2-3
TGCAGTGCTAGTTTTGGGCTAGCGGGAGGGCGGACAGATACGCAGTATTTT
CSASFGLAGGRTDTQYF
>TRBD1|.|TRBV5-1|TRBJ2-7
TGCGCCAGCAGCTTGGAGGGACAGGGGGGGTACGAGCAGTACTTC
CASSLEGQGGYEQYF
>.|once|TRBV6-5|TRBJ2-7
TGTGCCAGCAGTTACTCCGGGGTTGGGGAGCAGTACTTC
CASSYSGVGEQYF
>.|.|TRBV5-4|TRBJ2-3
TGTGCCAGCAGCTTAGGCGACAGGGATACGCAGTATTTT
CASSLGDRDTQYF
>TRBD2|.|TRBV7-2|TRBJ2-7
TGTGCCAGCAGCTTAGCGTCGCTAGCGGGAGGAGCCACCTACGAGCAGTACTTC
CASSLASLAGGATYEQYF
>TRBD1|.|TRBV7-2|TRBJ1-5
TGTGCCAGCAGCTTAGACAGGGGGATCGGCCAGCCCCAGCATTTT
CASSLDRGIGQPQHF
>.|.|TRBV2|TRBJ1-1
TGTGCCAGCAGGGAGATCATGAACACTGAAGCTTTCTTT
CASREIMNTEAFF
>.|.|TRBV10-2|TRBJ1-3
TGCGCCAGCAGTGGGCTCCGAAACTCTGGAAACACCATATATTTT
CASSGLRNSGNTIYF
>TRBD2|once|TRBV7-9|TRBJ2-5
TGTGCCAGCAGCTTCAGGGGGGGACTAGCGATATCCAAACAGACCCAGTACTTC
CASSFRGGLAISKQTQYF
>TRBD1|.|TRBV14|TRBJ2-3
TGTGCCAGCAGCCAGAGGACAGGGGGGAAAGATACGCAGTATTTT
CASSQRTGGKDTQYF
>TRBD2|.|TRBV19|TRBJ2-1
TGTGCCAGCGGACTAGCGGGAGGGCCGGGAGGGCACAATGAGCAGTTCTTC
CASGLAGGPGGHNEQFF
>.|once|TRBV28|TRBJ2-5
TGTGCCAGCAGTTCAAGAACTGAGATGGGGCTGAGTGAGACCCAGTACTTC
CASSSRTEMGLSETQYF
>TRBD1|.|TRBV6-5|TRBJ1-6
TGTGCCAGCAGTTACTCGACAGGGGCTAATTCACCCCTCCACTTT
CASSYSTGANSPLHF
>TRBD2|.|TRBV29-1|TRBJ2-7
TGCAGCGTGCAGACTAGCGGCCTCTCATACGAGCAGTACTTC
CSVQTSGLSYEQYF
>TRBD1|.|TRBV7-2|TRBJ1-6
TGTGCCAGCAGCTTGCAGGGGGGTAATTCACCCCTCCACTTT
CASSLQGGNSPLHF
>.|.|TRBV7-9|TRBJ2-5
TGTGCCAGCAGCTTACGAGGTCAACAAGAGACCCAGTACTTC
CASSLRGQQETQYF
>.|.|TRBV28|TRBJ1-4
TGTGCCAGCAGTTTCCCTAGACTGAGAACTAATGAAAAACTGTTTTTT
CASSFPRLRTNEKLFF
>TRBD1|.|TRBV2|TRBJ2-3
TGTGCCAGCAGTCCAGGGGGCCCCGACACAGATACGCAGTATTTT
CASSPGGPDTDTQYF
>.|.|TRBV7-2|TRBJ1-1
TGTGCCAGCAGCTTAGGAGGTTACATGAACACTGAAGCTTTCTTT
CASSLGGYMNTEAFF
>.|.|TRBV5-1|TRBJ2-2
TGCGCCAGCAGCTTGGAGGCAGGGCATTCCGGGGAGCTGTTTTTT
CASSLEAGHSGELFF